One sample yielded the 19 T cell receptor beta chains listed below, sequenced in a study of T cells in Graves' hyperthyroidism and ophthalmopathy. RNA transcripts served as the template for amplifying TCR beta CDR3 regions. First-round RT-PCR of the TCR CDR3 relied on the HTBI primer set. TCRdb reprocessed the multiplex PCR reads via MiXCR and lists one record per CDR3 protein. The profile covers 400,000 to 550,000 distinct CDR3 sequences, with around 22% appearing a single time and around 11% taken by the ten largest. Sequences were obtained from blood. These receptor sequences come from a woman aged 25 to 39 with Graves' ophthalmopathy.

The chain uses TRBV12-3 or TRBV12-4 and TRBJ1-1, with D maybe TRBD1 (6 bases). Trimming removed 6 bases at V and 5 bases at J, with 13 bases between. The CDR3 spans 13 residues. In DNA form, the CDR3 reads TGTGCCAGCAGAACTACAGGGATGACTGAAGCTTTCTTT. Translated, it gives CASRTTGMTEAFF.

The chain recombines TRBV20-1 with TRBJ1-4, with D possibly matching TRBD1 (6 bases). CDR3 length: 17 residues. V gave up 0 bases and J gave up 4 bases, with 18 bases separating them. Germline V gene data show CDR1 as DFQATT and CDR2 as SNEGSKA (reference sequence). The CDR3 DNA sequence: TGCAGTGCTAGAGATCTAGAGACGGGGGCTGTTAATGAAAAACTGTTTTTT. Translating it yields CSARDLETGAVNEKLFF.

V usage is TRBV20-1 and J usage is TRBJ1-5, with D perhaps TRBD1 (6 bases). Germline-derived CDR1 and CDR2 are DFQATT and SNEGSKA (reference sequence). V was shortened by 4 bases and J by 7 bases, with 17 bases between the two germline ends. The CDR3 runs to 14 residues. As DNA, the CDR3 is TGCAGTGCTATAATAGGGGGAAGGGGCCAGCCCCAGCATTTT. The encoded protein is CSAIIGGRGQPQHF.

There are many counts of this clonotype. J is TRBJ2-4 and V is TRBV4-2; tentative D call: TRBD2 (5 bases). The germline V and J ends were trimmed by 4 bases and 8 bases, with 15 bases remaining between them. CDR3 length: 14 amino acids. From germline, CDR1 is LGHNA and CDR2 YNFKEQ. CDR3 nucleotides: TGTGCCAGCAGCCTTGGTAGCTTGGGAGACATTCAGTACTTC. Protein sequence: CASSLGSLGDIQYF.

The chain couples TRBV6-5 to TRBJ1-2, with D possibly being TRBD1 (5 bases). The length of the CDR3 is 15 residues. Trimming pared 2 bases from V and 8 bases from J, leaving 18 bases between. Looked up from germline, CDR1 is MNHEY and CDR2 is SVGAGI. The CDR3 DNA reads as TGTGCCAGCAGTTACGCCTCCCCCAGGGTTGGGGGCTACACCTTC. It specifies CASSYASPRVGGYTF.

The chain employs TRBV29-1 and TRBJ1-1; no reliable D call. The germline V gene has CDR1 SQVTM and CDR2 ANQGSEA. V dropped 1 base and J dropped 0 bases, with 9 bases sitting between them. The CDR3 loop spans 14 amino acids. The CDR3 region has the DNA TGCAGCGTTGAAGTCCCAGCCATGAACACTGAAGCTTTCTTT. Protein: CSVEVPAMNTEAFF.

CDR3 region: CSGRAGTGDEQYF. The CDR3 DNA is TGCAGTGGCCGCGCCGGGACAGGGGACGAGCAGTACTTC. The rearrangement links TRBV20-1 to TRBJ2-7, with TRBD1 matching over 10 bases. The CDR3 is 13 amino acids. Germline values: CDR1 DFQATT, CDR2 SNEGSKA (reference sequence). The junction had 8 bases not matched to a gene; V was cut back by 7 bases and J by 5 bases.

This clonotype was recorded many times. V and J are TRBV20-1 and TRBJ2-7; 7 bases agree with TRBD1. The CDR3 has 15 amino acids. Looked up from germline, CDR1 is DFQATT and CDR2 is SNEGSKA (reference sequence). V shed 3 bases and J 0 bases; nucleotides not matched to a gene: 8. As DNA, the CDR3 is TGCAGTGCTAGGGCCAGACAGGGATTCTCCTACGAGCAGTACTTC. The encoded protein is CSARARQGFSYEQYF.

This clonotype was picked up many times. The V and J genes are TRBV11-2 and TRBJ1-2; TRBD1 agrees at 7 bases. The V gene's germline CDR1 is SGHAT and CDR2 FQNNGV. The CDR3 sequence is 17 residues long. With 4 bases clipped from V and 7 bases from J, the junction kept 18 bases outside the gene matches. As DNA, the CDR3 is TGTGCCAGCAGCTCCGGGACAGTCGGTGGGGGGTTTTTTGGCTACACCTTC. Its translation: CASSSGTVGGGFFGYTF.

The J gene is TRBJ2-7, the V gene TRBV5-5; the D gene is possibly TRBD1 (5 bases). Germline loops: CDR1 SGHKS, CDR2 YYEKEE (reference sequence). The ends were cut back, 6 bases at V and 2 bases at J, with 15 bases in the middle. The CDR3 runs to 14 residues. The CDR3 DNA reads as TGTGCCAGCACAGGGTGGGGCCGGACCTACGAGCAGTACTTC. It encodes CASTGWGRTYEQYF.

This clonotype was found many times. The CDR3 sequence: CATSRARGDYEQYF. In nucleotides, the CDR3 is TGTGCCACCAGCAGAGCACGGGGGGACTACGAGCAGTACTTC. The chain joins TRBV15 to TRBJ2-7; TRBD2 agrees at 7 bases. Per the germline V gene, CDR1 is LNHNV and CDR2 is YYDKDF (reference sequence). The CDR3 length is 14 residues. The trim removed 1 base at V and 3 bases at J, leaving 3 bases unmatched.

This chain joins TRBV11-2 and TRBJ2-7, with D possibly TRBD2 on 6 matching bases. The CDR3 runs to 14 residues. The germline V and J ends were trimmed by 6 bases and 5 bases, with 17 bases remaining between them. Germline CDR1 and CDR2: SGHAT and FQNNGV. The CDR3 region is CASSLWSGDHEQYF. CDR3 DNA sequence: TGTGCCAGCAGTTTATGGTCGGGAGACCACGAGCAGTACTTC.

This clonotype was seen at least ten times. V is TRBV6-1 and J is TRBJ1-2; 8 bases align to TRBD1. Germline-derived CDR1 and CDR2 are MNHNS and SASEGT. The trim removed 3 bases at V and 6 bases at J, leaving 3 bases unmatched. The CDR3 is 13 amino acids. The CDR3 sequence is CASSDTTGDGYTF. In nucleotides, the CDR3 is TGTGCCAGCAGTGACACGACAGGGGATGGCTACACCTTC.

The table lists this clonotype with many counts. The gene calls are TRBV6-1 and TRBJ1-2, with 11 positions matching TRBD1. CDR1 and CDR2 (germline): MNHNS, SASEGT. The CDR3 is 15 amino acids. Losses at the gene ends were 6 bases for V and 5 bases for J; bases not matched to a gene: 8. CDR3 DNA: TGTGCCAGCAGCACCGGGACAGGGGGTTCGTATGGCTACACCTTC. Protein product: CASSTGTGGSYGYTF.

Turning to this clonotype: A read error may produce the germline difference seen at one junction end. The chain uses TRBV7-8 and TRBJ2-5; D not resolved. The CDR3 extends over 13 amino acids. Per the germline V gene, CDR1 is SGHVS and CDR2 is FQNEAQ. The CDR3 nucleotides read TGTGCCAGCAGCTTGCGGCGGCAAGAGGCCCAGTACTTC. Its translation: CASSLRRQEAQYF.

A remark on this clonotype: A junction boundary mismatches the germline segment, possibly from a read error. In nucleotides, the CDR3 is TGCAGTGCCAGAGGACTAGCGGGCCCCTACGAGCAGTACTTC. As protein: CSARGLAGPYEQYF. This sequence joins TRBV20-1 and TRBJ2-7, with TRBD2 matching 11 bases. Germline CDR1 is DFQATT and CDR2 is SNEGSKA (reference sequence). This CDR3 region has 14 residues.

This clonotype was seen repeatedly, ten times or more. J is TRBJ1-2 and V is TRBV12-3 or TRBV12-4, with 8 bases that match TRBD1. This CDR3 spans 15 amino acids. V lost 5 bases, J lost 4 bases, and 9 bases stayed unmatched. As DNA, the CDR3 is TGTGCCAGCAGTATCGGACTCACAGGGGGCTATGGCTACACCTTC. Protein product: CASSIGLTGGYGYTF.

This rearrangement joins TRBV5-1 to TRBJ1-2, with 8 bases identical to TRBD1. Germline loops: CDR1 SGHRS, CDR2 YFSETQ. J gave up 5 bases and V 0 bases, and 6 bases lay outside the gene matches. The CDR3 runs 15 residues. The CDR3 nucleotides read TGCGCCAGCAGCTTGGGACAGGGGAGTCTGTATGGCTACACCTTC. Its protein is CASSLGQGSLYGYTF. Supplemented by reference TRBV5-1 and TRBJ1-2, the full variable domain reads KAGVTQTPRYLIKTRGQQVTLSCSPISGHRSVSWYQQTPGQGLQFLFEYFSETQRNKGNFPGRFSGRQFSNSRSEMNVSTLELGDSALYLCASSLGQGSLYGYTFGSGTRLTVV.

CDR3 DNA sequence: TGTGCCAGCAGTGAACAACAAGGAGTGTACGAGCAGTACTTC. Its translation: CASSEQQGVYEQYF. The rearrangement uses TRBV6-1 and TRBJ2-7, with no clear D. V gave up 2 bases and J gave up 4 bases, with 12 bases separating them. Germline V CDR1 and CDR2: MNHNS, SASEGT. The CDR3 runs to 14 residues.